This passage covers 25 T cell receptor beta chains from one sample sequenced in a study of blood T cells in healthy people across ages. With a J-beta primer mix and a sample-barcoded 5' primer, a second PCR ran about 7 to 12 cycles. MiXCR, applied by TCRdb to the 5' RACE reads, yields one record per CDR3 protein. The sample lists around 800,000 distinct CDR3 sequences; around 45% were seen once. The sequenced material came from blood. These receptors all stem from a man aged 60-69 years in good health.

This clonotype was detected a few times. This chain links TRBV7-9 with TRBJ1-2; D unresolved. Trimming removed 5 bases from V and 8 bases from J, with 15 bases in between. The CDR3 is 13 amino acids. Germline lookup yields CDR1 SEHNR and CDR2 FQNEAQ (reference sequence). CDR3 residues: CASSPAQLYGYTF. CDR3 coding DNA: TGTGCCAGCAGCCCGGCCCAACTATACGGCTACACCTTC.

This clonotype has more than one count but fewer than ten. The chain employs TRBV4-1 and TRBJ2-3, with D hard to call. The V and J ends lost 4 bases and 2 bases respectively, with 7 bases between them. Germline V CDR1 and CDR2: MGHRA, YSYEKL. The CDR3 runs 13 residues. CDR3: CASSRDNTDTQYF. CDR3 coding DNA: TGCGCCAGCAGCCGAGACAACACAGATACGCAGTATTTT.

A word on this clonotype: At one of its ends the junction is not consistent with the germline gene, which may arise from a read error. V usage is TRBV28 and J usage is TRBJ2-1, with D maybe TRBD1 (5 bases). CDR3 length equals 15 residues. Germline assignment: CDR1 MDHEN and CDR2 SYDVKM. The CDR3 loop is CASHSRGGAPYEQFF. CDR3 nucleotide sequence: TGCGCCAGCCACTCTAGGGGCGGAGCTCCCTACGAGCAGTTCTTC.

The CDR3 bases are TGCAGTGCTAGAGTTACAGGCACAGATACGCAGTATTTT. Residues: CSARVTGTDTQYF. The chain recombines TRBV20-1 with TRBJ2-3; no firm D call. The CDR3 contains 13 residues. Germline assignment: CDR1 DFQATT and CDR2 SNEGSKA (reference sequence). V was trimmed by 1 base and J by 1 base, leaving 6 bases between them.

The V call is TRBV27, the J call TRBJ2-4; no reliable D call. The tail of the sequence fits TRBJ2-7 better, so the J call may be wrong. Germline V gene data show CDR1 as MNHEY and CDR2 as SMNVEV (reference sequence). The CDR3 is 14 residues long. The CDR3 loop is CASSPPRVPYEQYF. CDR3 DNA: TGTGCCAGCAGTCCTCCTAGGGTCCCCTACGAGCAGTACTTC.

This clonotype was detected only a few times. The chain couples TRBV20-1 to TRBJ2-1, with 11 bases identical to TRBD1. Germline lookup yields CDR1 DFQATT and CDR2 SNEGSKA (reference sequence). The CDR3 is made up of 14 amino acids. Trimming took 2 bases from V and 12 from J; bases not matched to a gene: 9. CDR3 DNA: TGCAGTGCTAGACCCCCGGGGACAGGGGGGAGGCAGTTCTTC. Residues: CSARPPGTGGRQFF.

This chain's CDR3 is CASGGAQETQYF. In DNA, the CDR3 is TGTGCCTCAGGCGGGGCTCAAGAGACCCAGTACTTC. The chain recombines TRBV10-3 with TRBJ2-5, with a weak D call TRBD2 (6 bases). Germline values: CDR1 ENHRY, CDR2 SYGVKD. The CDR3 runs to 12 residues. V lost 11 bases and J 2 bases, leaving 12 bases between the germline ends.

This clonotype was counted many times. CDR3 in DNA: TGCAGCGTTGTGAGGAATCGGGGGGGTGACAATGAGCAGTTCTTC. Amino acids: CSVVRNRGGDNEQFF. This rearrangement joins TRBV29-1 to TRBJ2-1; 8 nucleotides align to TRBD2. Losses at the gene ends were 4 bases for V and 5 bases for J; bases not matched to a gene: 10. The CDR3 contains 15 residues. Germline assignment: CDR1 SQVTM and CDR2 ANQGSEA.

V and J are TRBV9 and TRBJ2-1; D may be TRBD2 (5 bases). The V gene's germline CDR1 is SGDLS and CDR2 YYNGEE. The CDR3 consists of 15 residues. Trimming removed 0 bases from V and 2 bases from J, with 9 bases in between. In nucleotides, the CDR3 is TGTGCCAGCAGCGTAGCGGGGAGCACCTACAATGAGCAGTTCTTC. Its translation is CASSVAGSTYNEQFF.

V gene TRBV10-3 combines with J gene TRBJ2-1; D is perhaps TRBD2 (6 bases). Germline V gene lookup returns CDR1 ENHRY and CDR2 SYGVKD. This CDR3 is 15 amino acids long. V was shortened by 2 bases and J by 2 bases, with 10 bases between the two germline ends. The CDR3 spells CAISEMGGAYNEQFF. The CDR3 DNA reads as TGTGCCATCAGTGAGATGGGCGGGGCCTACAATGAGCAGTTCTTC.

This clonotype was detected ten times or more. This rearrangement joins TRBV4-1 to TRBJ2-3; 11 nucleotides line up with TRBD2. The V and J ends lost 0 bases and 7 bases, in that order; junction bases with no gene match: 3. Germline CDR1 and CDR2: MGHRA and YSYEKL. The CDR3 sequence is 15 residues long. CDR3 bases: TGCGCCAGCAGCCAAGATCCTAGCGGGGGGTATACGCAGTATTTT. Amino acids: CASSQDPSGGYTQYF.

The CDR3 DNA sequence: TGCGCCACAAGCCTGACCGGAATTAGCACAGATACGCAGTATTTT. This translates into CATSLTGISTDTQYF. The chain joins TRBV4-3 to TRBJ2-3; D is unclear. The length of the CDR3 is 15 residues. Germline CDR1 is LGHNA and CDR2 is YSLEER. V was shortened by 10 bases and J by 0 bases, with 17 bases between the two germline ends.

The chain combines TRBV5-1 with TRBJ2-5; D is perhaps TRBD1 (6 bases). From germline, CDR1 is SGHRS and CDR2 YFSETQ. The CDR3 is 15 amino acids. Trimming removed 4 bases at V and 5 bases at J, with 18 bases between. CDR3 protein: CASSTSQGPGETQYF. In nucleotides, the CDR3 is TGCGCCAGCAGCACTTCCCAGGGGCCGGGGGAGACCCAGTACTTC.

This chain connects TRBV11-2 to TRBJ1-1; D is ambiguous. The CDR3 is 14 amino acids. V lost 5 bases and J 6 bases, leaving 16 bases between the germline ends. The V gene's germline CDR1 is SGHAT and CDR2 FQNNGV. The CDR3 loop reads CASSPGRDLSEAFF. The DNA for the CDR3 is TGTGCCAGCAGCCCTGGACGGGATTTGTCTGAAGCTTTCTTT. The whole variable domain, remainder taken from reference TRBV11-2 and TRBJ1-1, is EAGVAQSPRYKIIEKRQSVAFWCNPISGHATLYWYQQILGQGPKLLIQFQNNGVVDDSQLPKDRFSAERLKGVDSTLKIQPAKLEDSAVYLCASSPGRDLSEAFFGQGTRLTVV.

This clonotype was found a few times. The chain uses TRBV29-1 and TRBJ2-1, with D hard to call. CDR3 length: 12 residues. V shed 8 bases and J shed 3 bases, with 11 bases lying between them. Looked up from germline, CDR1 is SQVTM and CDR2 is ANQGSEA. CDR3 loop: CSPFSLYNEQFF. In DNA form, the CDR3 reads TGCAGCCCTTTTTCCCTCTACAATGAGCAGTTCTTC.

The V and J genes are TRBV5-4 and TRBJ2-7; D gene ambiguous. The CDR3 runs 14 residues. CDR1 is SGHNT and CDR2 is YYREEE in the germline V gene (reference sequence). Trimming cost V 0 bases and J 1 base, with 8 bases left between them. CDR3 nucleotides: TGTGCCAGCAGCTTGGATTACGGTTCCTACGAGCAGTACTTC. It codes for CASSLDYGSYEQYF. Full variable domain (remainder filled in from reference TRBV5-4 and TRBJ2-7): ETGVTQSPTHLIKTRGQQVTLRCSSQSGHNTVSWYQQALGQGPQFIFQYYREEENGRGNFPPRFSGLQFPNYSSELNVNALELDDSALYLCASSLDYGSYEQYFGPGTRLTVT.

This clonotype has more than one count but fewer than ten. The chain carries TRBV4-1 and TRBJ2-4; either TRBD1 or TRBD2 may fit D (5 bases each). The length of the CDR3 is 15 residues. CDR1 is MGHRA and CDR2 is YSYEKL in the germline V gene. Trimming cost V 0 bases and J 2 bases, with 8 bases left between them. This chain's CDR3 is CASSQDPGPKNIQYF. The DNA for the CDR3 is TGCGCCAGCAGCCAAGACCCGGGGCCCAAAAACATTCAGTACTTC.

In DNA form, the CDR3 reads TGTGCCAGCAGCACCCGGGCAGAAATCGGAAACACCATATATTTT. Translation: CASSTRAEIGNTIYF. The rearrangement uses TRBV9 and TRBJ1-3; no firm D call. The germline V gene has CDR1 SGDLS and CDR2 YYNGEE. This CDR3 is 15 amino acids long. V shed 4 bases and J shed 4 bases, with 15 bases lying between them.

The chain links TRBV27 to TRBJ1-5; TRBD1 matches 9 bases. CDR1 is MNHEY and CDR2 is SMNVEV in the germline V gene (reference sequence). This CDR3 has 15 amino acids. The V gene end was trimmed by 5 bases and the J gene end by 6 bases; junction bases not matched to a gene: 8. The CDR3 is CASSPDRGGTQPQHF. The CDR3 DNA sequence: TGTGCCAGCAGTCCCGACAGGGGGGGAACTCAGCCCCAGCATTTT.

A few counts support this clonotype. The rearrangement links TRBV5-1 to TRBJ2-5, with a weak D call TRBD1 (5 bases). The J call is doubtful: the DNA matches TRBJ2-7 better. Germline loops: CDR1 SGHRS, CDR2 YFSETQ. The CDR3 sequence is 15 residues long. The CDR3 DNA sequence: TGCGCCAGCAGCTCCCAAGGGGATACCACCTACGAGCAGTACTTC. Translated, it gives CASSSQGDTTYEQYF.

This clonotype was found a few times. The chain combines TRBV4-3 with TRBJ1-2; a weak D match, TRBD1 (5 bases). Germline V CDR1 and CDR2: LGHNA, YSLEER. The CDR3 is made up of 15 amino acids. Trimming pared 1 base from V and 2 bases from J, leaving 11 bases between. The CDR3 reads CASSQGPRENYGYTF. CDR3 sequence (DNA): TGCGCCAGCAGCCAAGGGCCCAGGGAAAACTATGGCTACACCTTC.

At least ten counts were recorded for this clonotype. CDR3 amino acids: CASQTPGQGYEQYF. The CDR3 nucleotides are TGTGCCAGCCAAACCCCGGGACAGGGCTACGAGCAGTACTTC. The chain uses TRBV6-2 or TRBV6-3 and TRBJ2-7, with 9 bases matching TRBD1. CDR3 length: 14 residues. Germline-derived CDR1 and CDR2 are MNHEY and SVGEGT. After removal of 8 bases from V and 3 bases from J, the junction contained 8 bases not matched to a gene.

The genes are TRBV18 and TRBJ2-1; D uncertain. The CDR3 loop spans 14 amino acids. V was pared by 4 bases and J by 6 bases, with 13 bases between. Per germline, CDR1 KGHSH and CDR2 LQKENI. CDR3 bases: TGTGCCAGCTCACATGAGAGTCATGGCAATGAGCAGTTCTTC. Translation: CASSHESHGNEQFF.

This clonotype turned up a few times. Its ends do not fully match the called genes, so a read error is possible. The J gene is TRBJ2-3, the V gene TRBV5-7; possible D gene TRBD2, 7 bases. TRBV5-7 is sorted into the ORF group, with uncertain function. The CDR3 length is 16 residues. This CDR3 is CASSLWGGPAIDRQYF. The CDR3 DNA follows: TGTGCCAGCAGCTTGTGGGGGGGGCCGGCAATTGATAGGCAGTATTTT.

With respect to this clonotype: Given a much more abundant clone one base away, this may be a read error. This sequence joins TRBV14 and TRBJ2-5; 10 bases match TRBD1. With 6 bases clipped from V and 6 bases from J, the junction kept 10 bases outside the gene matches. CDR1 and CDR2 from the germline V gene are SGHDN and FVKESK. The CDR3 extends over 15 amino acids. The DNA of the CDR3 is TGTGCCAGCAGTCCCGGGACAGGGGACTCAAAGACCCAGTACTTC. Residues: CASSPGTGDSKTQYF.